What follows are 27 T cell receptor beta chains derived from one specimen sequenced in a study of OX40 agonist ivuxolimab in advanced cancers. Here immunoSEQ multiplex PCR was the method, and the copy in TCRdb shows in-frame clones only, minus some. Of 55,000 to 60,000 clones in the sample, over 75% were seen once. The sequencing used CD4+ or CD8+ T cells sorted from blood, collected in a trial of the OX40 agonist ivuxolimab. The receptors derive from an adult with an advanced solid tumor such as melanoma, head and neck, liver or kidney cancer.

For the CDR3, the DNA is TGTGCCAGTAGTCCGGGGGACAGACCGAACACCGGGGAGCTGTTTTTT. Its translation is CASSPGDRPNTGELFF. The chain carries TRBV19 and TRBJ2-2; D may be TRBD1 (7 bases). Trimming cost V 5 bases and J 0 bases, with 13 bases left between them. Germline loops: CDR1 LNHDA, CDR2 SQIVND (reference sequence). This CDR3 comprises 16 residues. The whole variable domain, filled in from reference TRBV19 and TRBJ2-2, reads DGGITQSPKYLFRKEGQNVTLSCEQNLNHDAMYWYRQDPGQGLRLIYYSQIVNDFQKGDIAEGYSVSREKKESFPLTVTSAQKNPTAFYLCASSPGDRPNTGELFFGEGSRLTVL.

This rearrangement joins TRBV11-2 to TRBJ2-1; 11 positions match TRBD2. V gave up 1 base and J gave up 4 bases; unmatched junction bases: 6. The CDR3 spans 17 residues. Per the germline V gene, CDR1 is SGHAT and CDR2 is FQNNGV. The CDR3 sequence is CASSLVGTSGGYNEQFF. In DNA, the CDR3 is TGTGCCAGCAGCTTAGTAGGAACTAGCGGGGGATACAATGAGCAGTTCTTC. Variable domain in full (rest from reference TRBV11-2 and TRBJ2-1): EAGVAQSPRYKIIEKRQSVAFWCNPISGHATLYWYQQILGQGPKLLIQFQNNGVVDDSQLPKDRFSAERLKGVDSTLKIQPAKLEDSAVYLCASSLVGTSGGYNEQFFGPGTRLTVL.

The chain joins TRBV7-9 to TRBJ2-5; TRBD1 matches at 7 bases. V was clipped by 2 bases and J by 2 bases; unmatched bases: 5. Germline lookup yields CDR1 SEHNR and CDR2 FQNEAQ (reference sequence). The CDR3 sequence is 15 residues long. CDR3 protein: CASSLTGVGQETQYF. The CDR3 DNA is TGTGCCAGCAGCTTAACAGGGGTTGGTCAAGAGACCCAGTACTTC.

The chain couples TRBV11-2 to TRBJ2-2, with unresolved D. The CDR3 spans 14 residues. V was shortened by 1 base and J by 5 bases, with 8 bases between the two germline ends. Germline lookup yields CDR1 SGHAT and CDR2 FQNNGV. The DNA for the CDR3 is TGTGCCAGCAGCTTAGTGGCCGGGACCGGGGAGCTGTTTTTT. Translating gives CASSLVAGTGELFF.

The V call is TRBV30, the J call TRBJ1-2; D ambiguous. This CDR3 spans 13 amino acids. V was clipped by 2 bases and J by 5 bases, with 12 bases between them. Per the germline V gene, CDR1 is GTSNPN and CDR2 is SVGIG (reference sequence). CDR3 sequence: CAWSSSGHYGYTF. CDR3 DNA sequence: TGTGCCTGGAGTTCCTCCGGGCATTATGGCTACACCTTC.

Sample share makes this clone medium-sized. The rearrangement links TRBV18 to TRBJ2-7; D tentatively fits TRBD1 or TRBD2 (6 bases each). V was cut by 0 bases and J by 3 bases, with 12 bases left in between. Germline assignment: CDR1 KGHSH and CDR2 LQKENI. CDR3 length equals 15 residues. As DNA, the CDR3 is TGTGCCAGCTCACCACCGGGGGGCGATTACTACGAGCAGTACTTC. Its translation is CASSPPGGDYYEQYF.

The chain carries TRBV30 and TRBJ2-7; no clear D. Trimming removed 3 bases at V and 1 base at J, with 13 bases between. Germline V gene lookup returns CDR1 GTSNPN and CDR2 SVGIG (reference sequence). The CDR3 contains 14 residues. The DNA of the CDR3 is TGTGCCTGGAGCGTCCTTGGTACGTCCTACGAGCAGTACTTC. Its translation: CAWSVLGTSYEQYF.

This rearrangement joins TRBV18 to TRBJ2-2; TRBD2 agrees at 7 bases. This CDR3 comprises 14 residues. V gave up 6 bases and J gave up 4 bases; unmatched junction bases: 5. The germline CDR1 and CDR2 sequences are KGHSH and LQKENI. The CDR3 here is CASSTSTVTGELFF. CDR3 nucleotides: TGTGCCAGCTCGACTAGCACTGTCACCGGGGAGCTGTTTTTT.

The chain uses TRBV28 and TRBJ1-4; D might be TRBD1 (6 bases). CDR3 length: 14 residues. Germline V gene data show CDR1 as MDHEN and CDR2 as SYDVKM. V lost 7 bases to trimming and J lost 5 bases, with 14 bases between them. The CDR3 is CASNSGAGNEKLFF. CDR3 nucleotides: TGTGCCAGCAATTCGGGGGCGGGGAATGAAAAACTGTTTTTT.

The chain is built from TRBV9 and TRBJ2-2; TRBD2 matches 14 bases. The germline V gene encodes CDR1 SGDLS and CDR2 YYNGEE. The CDR3 length is 18 residues. Unmatched junction bases numbered 5, after V lost 4 bases and J lost 0 bases. The CDR3 DNA sequence: TGTGCCAGCAGCCCGACGGGACTAGCGGGAGCGAACACCGGGGAGCTGTTTTTT. The encoded protein is CASSPTGLAGANTGELFF. The full variable domain, with the rest looked up from reference TRBV9 and TRBJ2-2, is DSGVTQTPKHLITATGQRVTLRCSPRSGDLSVYWYQQSLDQGLQFLIQYYNGEERAKGNILERFSAQQFPDLHSELNLSSLELGDSALYFCASSPTGLAGANTGELFFGEGSRLTVL.

The J gene is TRBJ2-7, the V gene TRBV19, with 7 nucleotides matching TRBD2. The V and J ends lost 8 bases and 3 bases, in that order; junction bases with no gene match: 7. Germline-derived CDR1 and CDR2 are LNHDA and SQIVND (reference sequence). This CDR3 is 13 amino acids long. The CDR3 is CASSRGSSYEQYF. CDR3 DNA sequence: TGTGCCAGTTCTCGCGGGAGTAGCTACGAGCAGTACTTC.

The V call is TRBV30, the J call TRBJ1-2, with 10 bases that match TRBD1. The CDR3 contains 14 residues. Looked up from germline, CDR1 is GTSNPN and CDR2 is SVGIG (reference sequence). The ends lost 2 bases at V and 7 bases at J; junction bases unmatched: 7. The CDR3 DNA reads TGTGCCTGGAGTCGAGGGACAGGGGAAGCTGGCTACACCTTC. This gives the protein CAWSRGTGEAGYTF. The full variable domain, its missing parts supplied by reference TRBV30 and TRBJ1-2, is SQTIHQWPATLVQPVGSPLSLECTVEGTSNPNLYWYRQAAGRGLQLLFYSVGIGQISSEVPQNLSASRPQDRQFILSSKKLLLSDSGFYLCAWSRGTGEAGYTFGSGTRLTVV.

The chain employs TRBV19 and TRBJ2-3; 12 positions match TRBD2. The CDR3 extends over 18 amino acids. Germline loops: CDR1 LNHDA, CDR2 SQIVND (reference sequence). The V gene end was trimmed by 5 bases and the J gene end by 5 bases; junction bases not matched to a gene: 14. The CDR3 region has the DNA TGTGCCAGTAGTCCCCGGCGTTGGACTAGCGGGATTGAAGATACGCAGTATTTT. Amino acid sequence: CASSPRRWTSGIEDTQYF.

The genes are TRBV19 and TRBJ2-7; 8 bases are shared with TRBD1. The CDR3 loop spans 14 amino acids. Germline V gene lookup returns CDR1 LNHDA and CDR2 SQIVND (reference sequence). The V and J ends lost 5 bases and 4 bases, in that order; junction bases with no gene match: 7. CDR3 DNA sequence: TGTGCCAGTAGTTCCCGGCAGGGGGCTTACGAGCAGTACTTC. It encodes CASSSRQGAYEQYF. The variable domain in full, completed from reference TRBV19 and TRBJ2-7, reads DGGITQSPKYLFRKEGQNVTLSCEQNLNHDAMYWYRQDPGQGLRLIYYSQIVNDFQKGDIAEGYSVSREKKESFPLTVTSAQKNPTAFYLCASSSRQGAYEQYFGPGTRLTVT.

As to this clone: This specimen includes other DNA sequences encoding the same CDR3. The rearrangement uses TRBV7-2 and TRBJ1-1; no reliable D call. Trimming shortened V by 4 bases and J by 3 bases, and 9 bases separated the two germline ends. This CDR3 has 13 residues. Germline CDR1 reads SGHTA; CDR2 reads FQGNSA. In nucleotides, the CDR3 is TGTGCCAGCAGCTCCCAGCGGGACACTGAAGCTTTCTTT. This sequence encodes CASSSQRDTEAFF.

This sequence joins TRBV6-5 and TRBJ2-1, with D tentatively TRBD2 (6 bases). Germline assignment: CDR1 MNHEY and CDR2 SVGAGI. This CDR3 comprises 14 residues. V was trimmed by 6 bases and J by 1 base, leaving 10 bases between them. The CDR3 DNA reads TGTGCCAGCAGCATAGCGGTTTCCTACAATGAGCAGTTCTTC. This sequence encodes CASSIAVSYNEQFF.

This chain uses TRBV6-5 with TRBJ1-6, with a possible D match to TRBD1 (5 bases). With 2 bases removed from V and 5 bases from J, the gap between germline ends came to 10 bases. The CDR3 loop spans 15 amino acids. The germline V gene has CDR1 MNHEY and CDR2 SVGAGI. CDR3 coding DNA: TGTGCCAGCAGTTACGACGGGGGTCATAATTCACCCCTCCACTTT. It yields the protein CASSYDGGHNSPLHF.

The chain is built from TRBV4-1 and TRBJ2-7; unclear D gene. V was shortened by 3 bases and J by 0 bases, with 15 bases between the two germline ends. Looked up from germline, CDR1 is MGHRA and CDR2 is YSYEKL. The CDR3 runs to 16 residues. CDR3 bases: TGCGCCAGCAGCCATTCACCCGACATCATCTCCTACGAGCAGTACTTC. It specifies CASSHSPDIISYEQYF.

This clone was seen only a few times. The gene calls are TRBV6-6 and TRBJ2-1; D not certain. CDR1 and CDR2 from the germline V gene are MNHNY and SVGAGI (reference sequence). The V end was cut by 7 bases, the J end by 2 bases, with 9 bases between. The CDR3 is 13 amino acids. The CDR3 DNA sequence: TGTGCCAGCACCCCGCGCCCCTACAATGAGCAGTTCTTC. Protein product: CASTPRPYNEQFF.

This chain connects TRBV28 to TRBJ2-1; the D gene is possibly TRBD2 (5 bases). V lost 6 bases and J 0 bases, leaving 15 bases between the germline ends. This CDR3 is 16 amino acids long. CDR1 is MDHEN and CDR2 is SYDVKM in the germline V gene. The CDR3 DNA reads as TGTGCCAGCAGCCGGTGGCGGGCAAGCTCCTACAATGAGCAGTTCTTC. It codes for CASSRWRASSYNEQFF.

The chain employs TRBV4-2 and TRBJ2-3; TRBD1 aligns across 7 bases. The CDR3 sequence is 16 residues long. Losses at the gene ends were 0 bases for V and 4 bases for J; bases not matched to a gene: 7. Per the germline V gene, CDR1 is LGHNA and CDR2 is YNFKEQ. As DNA, the CDR3 is TGTGCCAGCAGCCAAGAAGGACAGGTGGGCGCAGATACGCAGTATTTT. Amino acids: CASSQEGQVGADTQYF.

The V gene is TRBV7-9, the J gene TRBJ2-3; D possibly corresponds to TRBD1 (6 bases). This CDR3 contains 13 residues. Trimming left V 5 bases short and J 5 bases short, with 11 bases between. Germline V lookup: CDR1 SEHNR, CDR2 FQNEAQ (reference sequence). The CDR3 DNA sequence: TGTGCCAGCAGCCCGGCAGGGGTAGATACGCAGTATTTT. Protein product: CASSPAGVDTQYF.

V is TRBV2 and J is TRBJ1-5; 7 bases map to TRBD1. This CDR3 spans 15 amino acids. V lost 5 bases, J lost 0 bases, and 4 bases stayed unmatched. The V gene's germline CDR1 is SNHLY and CDR2 FYNNEI. CDR3 DNA sequence: TGTGCCAGCAGTATACAGGGGATTAGCAATCAGCCCCAGCATTTT. Protein: CASSIQGISNQPQHF.

This chain uses TRBV18 with TRBJ2-5; 10 bases line up with TRBD2. V gave up 4 bases and J gave up 5 bases; unmatched junction bases: 7. Germline V gene sequence: CDR1 KGHSH, CDR2 LQKENI. This CDR3 region has 15 residues. The CDR3 sequence: CASSRGTSAGETQYF. In DNA, the CDR3 is TGTGCCAGCTCACGAGGGACTAGCGCGGGGGAGACCCAGTACTTC.

This sequence joins TRBV5-4 and TRBJ2-7; TRBD2 matches 13 bases. Trimming cost V 3 bases and J 4 bases; bases outside gene matches: 4. The germline V gene encodes CDR1 SGHNT and CDR2 YYREEE (reference sequence). CDR3 length: 15 residues. As DNA, the CDR3 is TGTGCCAGCAGCTCGGGGACTAGCGGGGCATACGAGCAGTACTTC. Translating it yields CASSSGTSGAYEQYF.

The V call is TRBV14, the J call TRBJ1-1; the match to TRBD1 covers 7 bases. V lost 4 bases, J lost 7 bases, and 3 bases stayed unmatched. Germline V gives CDR1 SGHDN, CDR2 FVKESK. CDR3 length equals 12 residues. In nucleotides, the CDR3 is TGTGCCAGCAGCCGAAGGGACAGTGAAGCTTTCTTT. Translating gives CASSRRDSEAFF.

This chain uses TRBV29-1 with TRBJ1-4; a weak D match, TRBD1 (5 bases). The germline gives CDR1 SQVTM, CDR2 ANQGSEA. Trimming removed 6 bases at V and 4 bases at J, with 15 bases between. The CDR3 is 14 amino acids. The CDR3 sequence: CSVVGADNNEKLFF. CDR3 in DNA: TGCAGCGTGGTTGGGGCAGATAATAATGAAAAACTGTTTTTT.